This T cell receptor beta chain was recorded in a study of CD4 T cells in relation to SARS-CoV-2 and coronaviruses. Study-level information: PBMCs were cultured with antigen for about eleven days before TCR beta sequencing. Crossreactive spike epitopes shared across donors were mapped to their HLA restriction.

CEF-cultured naive and memory CD4+ T cell DNA got survey-level sequencing. Assay used: immunoSEQ multiplex PCR; TCRdb lists only in-frame clones, some missing. The sample holds 35,000 to 45,000 clones, roughly four fifths seen once. A word on this clone: Its antigen is currently unknown.

The CDR3 contains 18 residues. V lost 3 bases and J lost 0; bases outside the gene matches: 7. The germline gives CDR1 SGHRS, CDR2 YFSETQ. The genes are TRBV5-1 and TRBJ2-5; 14 positions match TRBD2. The source material was naive CD4+ T cells from PBMCs, cultured in vitro. Regarding subset: naive CD4+ T cells isolated by negative enrichment. The source is an adult with COVID-19. CDR3 bases: TGCGCCAGCAGCTGGACCGGACTAGCGGGAGGATACCAAGAGACCCAGTACTTC. Protein sequence: CASSWTGLAGGYQETQYF.